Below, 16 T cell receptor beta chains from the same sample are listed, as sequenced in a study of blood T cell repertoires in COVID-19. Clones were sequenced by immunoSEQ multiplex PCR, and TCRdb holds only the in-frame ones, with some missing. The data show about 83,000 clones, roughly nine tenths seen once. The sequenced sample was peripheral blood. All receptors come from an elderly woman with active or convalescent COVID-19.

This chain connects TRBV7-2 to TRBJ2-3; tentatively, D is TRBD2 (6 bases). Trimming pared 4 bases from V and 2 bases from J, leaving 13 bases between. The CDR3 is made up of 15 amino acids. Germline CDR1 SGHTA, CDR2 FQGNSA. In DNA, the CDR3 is TGTGCCAGCAGCTCCTTGCGGGGATTCACAGATACGCAGTATTTT. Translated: CASSSLRGFTDTQYF.

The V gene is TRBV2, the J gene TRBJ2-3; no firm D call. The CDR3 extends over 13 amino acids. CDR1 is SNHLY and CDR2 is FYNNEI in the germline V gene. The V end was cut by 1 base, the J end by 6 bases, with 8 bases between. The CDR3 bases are TGTGCCAGCAGTGAAGAGGCCGGGGATACGCAGTATTTT. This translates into CASSEEAGDTQYF.

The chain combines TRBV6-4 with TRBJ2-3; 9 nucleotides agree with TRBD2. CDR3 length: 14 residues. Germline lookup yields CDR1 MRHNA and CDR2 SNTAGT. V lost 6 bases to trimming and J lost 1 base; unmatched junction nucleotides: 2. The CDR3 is CASRPSGGTDTQYF. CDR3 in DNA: TGTGCCAGCAGGCCTAGCGGGGGCACAGATACGCAGTATTTT.

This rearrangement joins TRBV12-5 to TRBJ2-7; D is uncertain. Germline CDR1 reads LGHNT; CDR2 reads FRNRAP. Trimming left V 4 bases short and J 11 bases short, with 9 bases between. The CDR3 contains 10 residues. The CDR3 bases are TGTGCTAGTGGTTGGGCGCGCGAGTACTTC. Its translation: CASGWAREYF.

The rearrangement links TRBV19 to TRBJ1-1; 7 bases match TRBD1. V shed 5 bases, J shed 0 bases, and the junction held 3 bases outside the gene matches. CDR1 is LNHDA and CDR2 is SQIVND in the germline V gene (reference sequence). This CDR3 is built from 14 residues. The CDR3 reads CASSHRGLNTEAFF. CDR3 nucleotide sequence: TGTGCCAGTAGTCACAGGGGCCTGAACACTGAAGCTTTCTTT. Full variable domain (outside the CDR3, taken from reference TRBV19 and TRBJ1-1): DGGITQSPKYLFRKEGQNVTLSCEQNLNHDAMYWYRQDPGQGLRLIYYSQIVNDFQKGDIAEGYSVSREKKESFPLTVTSAQKNPTAFYLCASSHRGLNTEAFFGQGTRLTVV.

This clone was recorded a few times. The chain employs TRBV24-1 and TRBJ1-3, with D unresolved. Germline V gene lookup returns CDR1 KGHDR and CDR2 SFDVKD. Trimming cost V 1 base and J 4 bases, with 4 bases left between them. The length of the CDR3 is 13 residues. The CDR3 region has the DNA TGTGCCACCAGTGATTTTTCGGGAAACACCATATATTTT. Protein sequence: CATSDFSGNTIYF.

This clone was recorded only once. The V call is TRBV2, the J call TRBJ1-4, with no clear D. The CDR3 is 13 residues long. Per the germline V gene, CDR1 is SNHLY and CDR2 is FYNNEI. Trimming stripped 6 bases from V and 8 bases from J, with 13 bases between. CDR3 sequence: CASRIEAREKLFF. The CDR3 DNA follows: TGTGCCAGCAGGATTGAGGCAAGAGAAAAACTGTTTTTT.

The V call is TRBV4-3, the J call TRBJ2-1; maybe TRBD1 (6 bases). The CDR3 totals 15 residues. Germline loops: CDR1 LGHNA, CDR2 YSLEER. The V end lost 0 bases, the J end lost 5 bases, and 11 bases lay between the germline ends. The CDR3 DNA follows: TGCGCCAGCAGCCAAGATGGGCAGGGGCACAATGAGCAGTTCTTC. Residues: CASSQDGQGHNEQFF.

The CDR3 reads CASSRQGIATNEKLFF. For the CDR3, the DNA is TGTGCCAGTAGTCGACAGGGAATTGCAACTAATGAAAAACTGTTTTTT. The rearrangement links TRBV19 to TRBJ1-4; 7 bases agree with TRBD1. CDR3 length: 16 residues. Germline V gene data show CDR1 as LNHDA and CDR2 as SQIVND (reference sequence). After removal of 5 bases from V and 0 bases from J, the junction contained 6 bases not matched to a gene.

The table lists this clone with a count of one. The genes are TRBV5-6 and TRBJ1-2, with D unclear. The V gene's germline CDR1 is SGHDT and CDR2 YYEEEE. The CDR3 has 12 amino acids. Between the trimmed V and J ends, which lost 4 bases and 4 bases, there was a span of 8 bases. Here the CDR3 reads CASSPDTYGYTF. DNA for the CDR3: TGTGCCAGCAGCCCTGACACCTATGGCTACACCTTC.

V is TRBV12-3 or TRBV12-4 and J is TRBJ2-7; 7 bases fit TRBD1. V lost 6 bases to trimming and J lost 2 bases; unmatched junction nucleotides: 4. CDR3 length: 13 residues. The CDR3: CASSRDSTYEQYF. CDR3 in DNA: TGTGCCAGCAGCCGGGACAGTACCTACGAGCAGTACTTC.

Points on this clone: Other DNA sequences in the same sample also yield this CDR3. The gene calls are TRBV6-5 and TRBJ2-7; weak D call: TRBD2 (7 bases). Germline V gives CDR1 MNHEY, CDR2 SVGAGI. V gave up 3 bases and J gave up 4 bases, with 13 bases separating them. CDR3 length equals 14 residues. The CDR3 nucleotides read TGTGCCAGCAGTTATTCCGGGGGGCCGTACGAGCAGTACTTC. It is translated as CASSYSGGPYEQYF.

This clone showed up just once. This CDR3 is CAWGGQGNTEAFF. Here the CDR3 DNA reads TGTGCCTGGGGGGGTCAGGGGAACACTGAAGCTTTCTTT. The chain employs TRBV30 and TRBJ1-1, with a possible D match to TRBD1 (5 bases). Germline loops: CDR1 GTSNPN, CDR2 SVGIG (reference sequence). Trimming shortened V by 5 bases and J by 1 base, and 11 bases separated the two germline ends. The CDR3 sequence is 13 residues long.

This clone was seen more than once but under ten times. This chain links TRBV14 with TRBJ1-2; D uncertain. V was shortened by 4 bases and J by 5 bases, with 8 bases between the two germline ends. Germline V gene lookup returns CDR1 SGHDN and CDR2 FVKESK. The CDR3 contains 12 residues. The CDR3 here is CASSLYPYGYTF. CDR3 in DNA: TGTGCCAGCAGCCTTTATCCTTATGGCTACACCTTC.

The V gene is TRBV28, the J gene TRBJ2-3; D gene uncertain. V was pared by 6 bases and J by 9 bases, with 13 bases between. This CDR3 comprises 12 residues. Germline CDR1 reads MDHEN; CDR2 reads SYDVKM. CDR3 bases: TGTGCCAGCAGCCCCGGTGCCCGCACGCAGTATTTT. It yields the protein CASSPGARTQYF. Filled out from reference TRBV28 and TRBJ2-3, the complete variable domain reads DVKVTQSSRYLVKRTGEKVFLECVQDMDHENMFWYRQDPGLGLRLIYFSYDVKMKEKGDIPEGYSVSREKKERFSLILESASTNQTSMYLCASSPGARTQYFGPGTRLTVL.

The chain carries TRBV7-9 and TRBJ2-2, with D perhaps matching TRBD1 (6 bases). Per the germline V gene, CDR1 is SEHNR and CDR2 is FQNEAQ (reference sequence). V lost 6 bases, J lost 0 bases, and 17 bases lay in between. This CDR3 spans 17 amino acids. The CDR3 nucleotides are TGTGCCAGCAGTCCAGGGGTAGGGGCACCGAACACCGGGGAGCTGTTTTTT. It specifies CASSPGVGAPNTGELFF.